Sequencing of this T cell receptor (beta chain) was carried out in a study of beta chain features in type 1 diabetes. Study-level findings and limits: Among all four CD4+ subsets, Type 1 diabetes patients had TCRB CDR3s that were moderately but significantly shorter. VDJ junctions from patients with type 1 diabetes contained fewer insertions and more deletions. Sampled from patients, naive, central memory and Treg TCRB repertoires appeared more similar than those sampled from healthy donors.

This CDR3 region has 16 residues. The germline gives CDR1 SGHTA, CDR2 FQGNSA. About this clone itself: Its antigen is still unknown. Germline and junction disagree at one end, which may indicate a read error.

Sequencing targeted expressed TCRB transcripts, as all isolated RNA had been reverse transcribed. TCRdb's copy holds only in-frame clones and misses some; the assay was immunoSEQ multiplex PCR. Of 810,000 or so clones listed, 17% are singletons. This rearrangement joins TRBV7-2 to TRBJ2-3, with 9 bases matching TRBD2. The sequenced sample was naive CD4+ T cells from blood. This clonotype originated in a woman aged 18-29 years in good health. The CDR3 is CASSLQLAGRTDTQYF. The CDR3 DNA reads TGCGCCAGCAGCCTCCAACTAGCGGGCCGCACAGATACGCAGTATTTT.